This T cell receptor (beta chain) comes out of a study of blood T cell repertoires in COVID-19. TCRdb's table, derived via immunoSEQ multiplex PCR, lists solely in-frame clones and lacks some. The table lists approximately 190,000 clones, 80% to 85% of them singletons. In regard to this clone: Other DNA sequences in the same sample also yield this CDR3.

V shed 4 bases and J shed 2 bases, with 10 bases lying between them. This CDR3 comprises 13 residues. The germline V gene encodes CDR1 SGHRS and CDR2 YFSETQ. The sequenced sample consisted of peripheral blood. The TCR comes from a human donor in a cohort sampled during active COVID-19. The chain joins TRBV5-1 to TRBJ2-7, with D unclear. The CDR3, as DNA: TGCGCCAGCAGCCCCGATGGAGCCTACGAGCAGTACTTC. This encodes CASSPDGAYEQYF. The complete variable domain, with remaining parts taken from reference TRBV5-1 and TRBJ2-7, reads KAGVTQTPRYLIKTRGQQVTLSCSPISGHRSVSWYQQTPGQGLQFLFEYFSETQRNKGNFPGRFSGRQFSNSRSEMNVSTLELGDSALYLCASSPDGAYEQYFGPGTRLTVT.